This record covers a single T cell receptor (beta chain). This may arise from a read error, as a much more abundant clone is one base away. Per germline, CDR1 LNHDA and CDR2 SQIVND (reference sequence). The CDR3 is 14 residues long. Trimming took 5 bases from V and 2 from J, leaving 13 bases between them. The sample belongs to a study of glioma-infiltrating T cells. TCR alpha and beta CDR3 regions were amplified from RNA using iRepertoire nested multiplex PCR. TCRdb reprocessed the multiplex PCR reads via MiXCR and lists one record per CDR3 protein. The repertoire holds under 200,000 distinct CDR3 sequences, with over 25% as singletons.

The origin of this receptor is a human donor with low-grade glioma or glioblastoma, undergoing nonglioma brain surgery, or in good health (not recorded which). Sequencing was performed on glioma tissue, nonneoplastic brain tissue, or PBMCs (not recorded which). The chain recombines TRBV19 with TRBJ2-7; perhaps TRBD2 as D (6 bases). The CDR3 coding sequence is TGTGCCAGTAGTCCCGTAGGAGGGACCTACGAGCAGTACTTC. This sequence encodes CASSPVGGTYEQYF.